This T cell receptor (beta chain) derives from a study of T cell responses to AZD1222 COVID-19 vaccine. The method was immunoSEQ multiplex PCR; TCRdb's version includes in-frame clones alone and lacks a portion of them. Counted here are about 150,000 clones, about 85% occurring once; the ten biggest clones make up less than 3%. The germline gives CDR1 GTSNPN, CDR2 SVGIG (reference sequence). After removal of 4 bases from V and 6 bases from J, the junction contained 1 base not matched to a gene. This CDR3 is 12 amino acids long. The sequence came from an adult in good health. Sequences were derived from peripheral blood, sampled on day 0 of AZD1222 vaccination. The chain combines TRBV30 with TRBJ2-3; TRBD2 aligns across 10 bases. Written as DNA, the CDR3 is TGTGCCTGGAAGGGACTAGCGGATACGCAGTATTTT. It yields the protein CAWKGLADTQYF.